The T cell receptor (beta chain) described here comes from a study of blood T cell repertoires in COVID-19. Study at large: Sites in the United States, Italy and Spain provided acute and convalescent COVID-19 samples.

Authors' processing steps: Estimated nucleated cell counts came from reference gene primer amplification. Method: immunoSEQ multiplex PCR; TCRdb's copy keeps in-frame clones and lacks some. V, J and clone size derive from that table, while D and trimming were established from the DNA sequence. The sample consists of hundreds of thousands of clones, over 75% of them appearing once. Membership in each cohort depended on participant-reported clinical history. This CDR3 has 16 residues. With 4 bases clipped from V and 7 bases from J, the junction kept 13 bases outside the gene matches. CDR1 ENHRY and CDR2 SYGVKD come from the germline V gene.

Sequenced input: PBMCs or T cells enriched from blood (not recorded which). This sequence was found in a young man who had recovered from COVID-19. The J gene is TRBJ2-1, the V gene TRBV10-3; TRBD2 agrees at 7 bases. CDR3 sequence (DNA): TGTGCCATCAGTGTCTCGGGGGGAGCGGGGTTAAATGAGCAGTTCTTC. Amino acid sequence: CAISVSGGAGLNEQFF.